The 29 T cell receptor beta chains below all came from one sample that was sequenced in a study of CD4 T cells in relation to SARS-CoV-2 and coronaviruses. The table came from immunoSEQ multiplex PCR; TCRdb's copy has only in-frame clones and leaves some out. The sample holds about 20,000 clones, more than 70% seen once. The unexposed donors gave CD4+ T cells in 2011-2018, prior to COVID-19. Isolation of CD4+ T cells took place after approximately 10 days in culture. Antigens of these TCRs are unknown. Source material: CD4+ T cells from PBMCs, cultured in vitro. The receptors derive from a human donor in good health.

The chain employs TRBV11-3 and TRBJ1-1; TRBD1 agrees at 7 bases. Germline assignment: CDR1 SGHNT and CDR2 YENEEA. Germline trimming cut 1 base from V and 1 base from J; bases unmatched to any gene: 6. The CDR3 runs to 16 residues. The CDR3 DNA sequence: TGTGCCAGCAGCTTAGGTATTGGGACAGAGAACACTGAAGCTTTCTTT. Translating it yields CASSLGIGTENTEAFF.

The gene calls are TRBV6-2 or TRBV6-3 and TRBJ2-3, with D hard to call. The V and J ends lost 1 base and 3 bases respectively, with 2 bases between them. Looked up from germline, CDR1 is MNHEY and CDR2 is SVGEGT. CDR3 length equals 12 residues. CDR3 DNA: TGTGCCAGCAGTTACTTGACAGATACGCAGTATTTT. As protein: CASSYLTDTQYF.

The chain couples TRBV5-4 to TRBJ2-7; maybe TRBD1 (6 bases). The V end was cut by 2 bases, the J end by 7 bases, with 10 bases between. The germline gives CDR1 SGHNT, CDR2 YYREEE (reference sequence). The CDR3 is 12 residues long. CDR3 DNA sequence: TGTGCCAGCAGCTTACAGGGTTGGGAGCAGTACTTC. Its protein product is CASSLQGWEQYF.

The V and J genes are TRBV12-5 and TRBJ2-7, with TRBD2 matching over 10 bases. With 0 bases clipped from V and 5 bases from J, the junction kept 7 bases outside the gene matches. There are 16 residues in the CDR3. Looked up from germline, CDR1 is LGHNT and CDR2 is FRNRAP. The CDR3 DNA reads as TGTGCTAGTGGTTTGGTAGCTAGCGGGAGTATGCACGAGCAGTACTTC. The encoded protein is CASGLVASGSMHEQYF.

This clone was found a few times. The chain recombines TRBV19 with TRBJ2-1; D unclear. Deletions cut 2 bases from V and 1 base from J, with 6 bases between. The CDR3 has 14 amino acids. The V gene's germline CDR1 is LNHDA and CDR2 SQIVND (reference sequence). Written as DNA, the CDR3 is TGTGCCAGTAGTATAATTGGGTCCTACAATGAGCAGTTCTTC. It specifies CASSIIGSYNEQFF.

A few counts support this clone. The chain employs TRBV19 and TRBJ1-6; D is unclear. With 1 base removed from V and 8 bases from J, the gap between germline ends came to 21 bases. CDR1 and CDR2 from the germline V gene are LNHDA and SQIVND (reference sequence). This CDR3 has 18 amino acids. The CDR3 region has the DNA TGTGCCAGTAGTATAGGTCCGGGTCGAAAGTTTACGGATTCACCCCTCCACTTT. Amino acid sequence: CASSIGPGRKFTDSPLHF.

This clone occurred a few times. This chain joins TRBV30 and TRBJ2-7; D may correspond to TRBD1 or TRBD2 (6 bases each). The CDR3 contains 13 residues. Trimming left V 2 bases short and J 7 bases short, with 15 bases between. CDR1 and CDR2 (germline): GTSNPN, SVGIG (reference sequence). CDR3 bases: TGTGCCTGGAGTTTAGGGGGGCAGGGAGAGCAGTACTTC. It encodes CAWSLGGQGEQYF.

This clone was recorded a few times. CDR3 region: CASVGEPYGYTF. The DNA for the CDR3 is TGTGCCAGCGTGGGAGAACCCTATGGCTACACCTTC. The chain carries TRBV27 and TRBJ1-2; unclear D gene. Trimming left V 8 bases short and J 4 bases short, with 11 bases between. This CDR3 is built from 12 residues. The V gene's germline CDR1 is MNHEY and CDR2 SMNVEV (reference sequence).

In its sample, this clone was seen once. J is TRBJ2-5 and V is TRBV18; 7 nucleotides agree with TRBD2. The trim removed 6 bases at V and 5 bases at J, leaving 18 bases unmatched. There are 17 residues in the CDR3. Germline CDR1 KGHSH, CDR2 LQKENI. The CDR3 sequence is CASSRSRGAGSEETQYF. The CDR3 nucleotides are TGTGCCAGCTCGCGCTCAAGGGGAGCGGGGAGTGAGGAGACCCAGTACTTC. Drawing the rest from reference TRBV18 and TRBJ2-5, the complete variable domain is NAGVMQNPRHLVRRRGQEARLRCSPMKGHSHVYWYRQLPEEGLKFMVYLQKENIIDESGMPKERFSAEFPKEGPSILRIQQVVRGDSAAYFCASSRSRGAGSEETQYFGPGTRLLVL.

V and J are TRBV2 and TRBJ2-2; 9 bases line up with TRBD2. CDR1 and CDR2 from the germline V gene are SNHLY and FYNNEI. This CDR3 contains 15 residues. V gave up 1 base and J gave up 3 bases; unmatched junction bases: 0. CDR3 loop: CASSEGTSDTGELFF. CDR3 sequence (DNA): TGTGCCAGCAGTGAAGGGACTAGCGACACCGGGGAGCTGTTTTTT.

This sequence joins TRBV10-1 and TRBJ2-7; TRBD2 is a possible D gene (5 bases). The CDR3 contains 12 residues. Germline V gene sequence: CDR1 WNHNN, CDR2 SYGVQD (reference sequence). V gave up 2 bases and J gave up 4 bases, with 6 bases separating them. The CDR3 here is CASSEGEYEQYF. The CDR3 DNA reads TGCGCCAGCAGTGAGGGGGAGTACGAGCAGTACTTC.

CDR3 coding DNA: TGTGCCTGGAGGGGGGGAAGCGGGAAGGATAGGGCCTACGAGCAGTACTTC. Amino acids: CAWRGGSGKDRAYEQYF. This sequence joins TRBV30 and TRBJ2-7, with 7 bases identical to TRBD2. Trimming at V came to 3 bases and at J to 2 bases, leaving 16 bases not matched to a gene. The germline V gene encodes CDR1 GTSNPN and CDR2 SVGIG (reference sequence). The CDR3 contains 17 residues.

The chain's CDR3 is CASSPADSLLAKNIQYF. The DNA for the CDR3 is TGTGCCAGCAGCCCAGCGGACAGCCTTTTAGCCAAAAACATTCAGTACTTC. The chain recombines TRBV9 with TRBJ2-4; maybe TRBD1 (6 bases). V gave up 4 bases and J gave up 0 bases, with 17 bases separating them. Per germline, CDR1 SGDLS and CDR2 YYNGEE. The CDR3 sequence is 17 residues long.

CDR3 sequence: CASSSGLAGAFEQYF. CDR3 DNA: TGTGCCAGCAGTTCAGGACTAGCGGGGGCTTTCGAGCAGTACTTC. This chain connects TRBV27 to TRBJ2-7, with 13 nucleotides matching TRBD2. This CDR3 has 15 residues. The V segment lost 4 bases and the J segment 6 bases; nucleotides outside the gene matches: 6. CDR1 and CDR2 from the germline V gene are MNHEY and SMNVEV (reference sequence).

V usage is TRBV6-1 and J usage is TRBJ2-5, with no clear D. Trimming took 1 base from V and 2 from J, leaving 5 bases between them. The CDR3 runs 13 residues. From germline, CDR1 is MNHNS and CDR2 SASEGT. The CDR3 spells CASSEVMQETQYF. The DNA of the CDR3 is TGTGCCAGCAGTGAAGTGATGCAAGAGACCCAGTACTTC.

The chain links TRBV18 to TRBJ1-1; 7 bases are a match to TRBD1. The CDR3 contains 16 residues. CDR1 and CDR2 (germline): KGHSH, LQKENI. With 3 bases clipped from V and 3 bases from J, the junction kept 10 bases outside the gene matches. In DNA, the CDR3 is TGTGCCAGCTCACCCAGGGGGGGTAGTAGTTACACTGAAGCTTTCTTT. It is translated as CASSPRGGSSYTEAFF.

This clone was observed a handful of times. V and J are TRBV2 and TRBJ2-7; D not certain. Germline CDR1 reads SNHLY; CDR2 reads FYNNEI. The CDR3 has 13 amino acids. V lost 5 bases and J lost 2, with 10 bases in between. In nucleotides, the CDR3 is TGTGCCAGCAGTTCAATAACGCCCTACGAGCAGTACTTC. Translated, it gives CASSSITPYEQYF. Combining the CDR3 with reference TRBV2 and TRBJ2-7 gives the whole variable domain EPEVTQTPSHQVTQMGQEVILRCVPISNHLYFYWYRQILGQKVEFLVSFYNNEISEKSEIFDDQFSVERPDGSNFTLKIRSTKLEDSAMYFCASSSITPYEQYFGPGTRLTVT.

This clone was seen just once. The CDR3, as DNA: TGTGCCAGCAGCCTTGTACAGGGGAATGAAAAACTGTTTTTT. Its protein is CASSLVQGNEKLFF. The chain carries TRBV3-1 (or the pseudogene TRBV3-2) and TRBJ1-4; TRBD1 matches 7 bases. V trimming: 4 bases; J trimming: 5 bases; junction bases outside the gene matches: 4. Germline V gene sequence: CDR1 LGHDT, CDR2 YNNKEL (reference sequence). The CDR3 length is 14 residues.

The rearrangement links TRBV15 to TRBJ2-5, with a weak D call TRBD2 (6 bases). Germline V gives CDR1 LNHNV, CDR2 YYDKDF (reference sequence). Deletions cut 3 bases from V and 5 bases from J, with 13 bases between. The CDR3 has 14 amino acids. CDR3: CATSSRGGVETQYF. The CDR3 nucleotides are TGTGCCACCAGCAGTAGGGGAGGTGTGGAGACCCAGTACTTC. Combining the CDR3 with reference TRBV15 and TRBJ2-5 gives the whole variable domain DAMVIQNPRYQVTQFGKPVTLSCSQTLNHNVMYWYQQKSSQAPKLLFHYYDKDFNNEADTPDNFQSRRPNTSFCFLDIRSPGLGDTAMYLCATSSRGGVETQYFGPGTRLLVL.

The chain has TRBV5-5 and TRBJ1-4, with no clear D. The V end was cut by 0 bases, the J end by 4 bases, with 7 bases between. The CDR3 has 14 amino acids. Germline CDR1 and CDR2: SGHKS and YYEKEE (reference sequence). The CDR3 sequence: CASSLDSYNEKLFF. The CDR3 nucleotides read TGTGCCAGCAGCTTGGACTCCTATAATGAAAAACTGTTTTTT.

The chain links TRBV21-1 to TRBJ2-2; no DNA check was done on the table's D call, TRBD1. TRBV21-1 is a pseudogene. This CDR3 spans 15 amino acids. The CDR3 protein is CASSVGTGFPGELFF. The CDR3 bases are TGTGCCAGCAGCGTAGGGACAGGGTTCCCCGGGGAGCTGTTTTTT.

The V call is TRBV14, the J call TRBJ2-5; 10 bases agree with TRBD2. This CDR3 contains 16 residues. V shed 4 bases and J 5 bases; nucleotides not matched to a gene: 10. In germline, CDR1 is SGHDN, CDR2 FVKESK. CDR3 sequence reads: CASSLITSGIQETQYF. CDR3 DNA: TGTGCCAGCAGCCTCATCACTAGCGGGATACAGGAGACCCAGTACTTC.

The chain carries TRBV6-4 and TRBJ2-2; 7 positions match TRBD1. Per germline, CDR1 MRHNA and CDR2 SNTAGT. V shed 4 bases, J shed 3 bases, and the junction held 2 bases outside the gene matches. There are 14 residues in the CDR3. The CDR3 spells CASSGQGDTGELFF. The CDR3 region has the DNA TGTGCCAGCAGTGGCCAGGGGGACACCGGGGAGCTGTTTTTT.

There are a few counts of this clone. The CDR3 DNA follows: TGCGCCAGCAGCTGTGCATACTTGACAGGTATTAATTCACCCCTCCACTTT. This translates into CASSCAYLTGINSPLHF. The chain uses TRBV5-1 and TRBJ1-6, with D possibly being TRBD1 (6 bases). The V gene lost 3 bases and the J gene lost 6 bases, with 19 bases spanning the gap. Germline-derived CDR1 and CDR2 are SGHRS and YFSETQ. There are 17 residues in the CDR3.

V is TRBV19 and J is TRBJ2-7, with D maybe TRBD2 (5 bases). CDR3 length equals 15 residues. The germline V and J ends were trimmed by 4 bases and 2 bases, with 15 bases remaining between them. Germline lookup yields CDR1 LNHDA and CDR2 SQIVND (reference sequence). The chain's CDR3 is CASSRTLVSAYEQYF. CDR3 nucleotides: TGTGCCAGTAGTAGGACTCTAGTCTCTGCCTACGAGCAGTACTTC.

V is TRBV10-3 and J is TRBJ2-3; 9 bases are a match to TRBD2. Trimming took 4 bases from V and 4 from J; bases not matched to a gene: 6. Looked up from germline, CDR1 is ENHRY and CDR2 is SYGVKD. This CDR3 is 15 amino acids long. CDR3 sequence (DNA): TGTGCCATCAGTGCCATTAGCGGGAGTTCAGATACGCAGTATTTT. Its translation: CAISAISGSSDTQYF.

The chain recombines TRBV6-5 with TRBJ1-2; no reliable D call. Germline lookup yields CDR1 MNHEY and CDR2 SVGAGI. Trimming removed 5 bases from V and 3 bases from J, with 10 bases in between. This CDR3 has 13 amino acids. The DNA for the CDR3 is TGTGCCAGCAGTCCGGACGGATACTATGGCTACACCTTC. It translates to CASSPDGYYGYTF.

The rearrangement uses TRBV6-4 and TRBJ2-1; 12 bases match TRBD2. The junction had 0 bases not matched to a gene; V was cut back by 2 bases and J by 4 bases. The CDR3 consists of 15 residues. The germline gives CDR1 MRHNA, CDR2 SNTAGT. DNA of the CDR3: TGTGCCAGCAGTGACGGGACTAGCGGGTACAATGAGCAGTTCTTC. The encoded protein is CASSDGTSGYNEQFF.

This clone came up a few times. The CDR3 region has the DNA TGCGCCAGCAGCTTGGCGCAGGGGGGCACCGGGGAGCTGTTTTTT. Its translation is CASSLAQGGTGELFF. The chain uses TRBV5-1 and TRBJ2-2; weak D call: TRBD1 (7 bases). The CDR3 runs to 15 residues. Per germline, CDR1 SGHRS and CDR2 YFSETQ. Trimming shortened V by 0 bases and J by 4 bases, and 10 bases separated the two germline ends.